This TCR beta chain was identified during a study of blood T cell repertoires in COVID-19. Looking at the study overall: PBMCs, B-cell-depleted T cells, or T cells provided the cDNA or gDNA that made up the material.

TCRdb keeps only in-frame clones here, not all; method: immunoSEQ multiplex PCR. The profile covers roughly 290,000 clones, with approximately 87% appearing a single time and 6.5% to 9.5% taken by the ten largest. This CDR3 spans 14 amino acids. Germline lookup yields CDR1 MNHEY and CDR2 SMNVEV (reference sequence). J gave up 2 bases and V 3 bases, and 4 bases lay outside the gene matches. The table lists this clone with a count of one. The source is a woman aged 45-59 years who had recovered from COVID-19. V and J are TRBV27 and TRBJ2-7; 7 bases agree with TRBD1. Sequencing input: peripheral blood. CDR3 in DNA: TGTGCCAGCAGTTTGAGGACAGGAGCCTACGAGCAGTACTTC. The encoded protein is CASSLRTGAYEQYF.